This TCR beta chain comes out of a study of post-analysis software for immune sequencing data. Looking at the study overall: Courses of disease covered relapsing-remitting, secondary progressive and progressive-relapsing multiple sclerosis.

Notes on the study in general: F measure showed strong co-clustering of same-batch samples. Roughly five TRBV segments occurring more often in patients than controls included TRBV5-6, TRBV5-1 and TRBV20-1. Controls showed significantly higher normalized Chao1 diversity than did multiple sclerosis patients.

This clonotype showed up just a few times. Antigen: not known. Prepared TCR beta cDNA libraries contained unique molecular identifiers. Out of about 0.95 to 10 million T cells, roughly 0.5 million cDNA molecules were generated. TCRdb re-called the PCR reads through MiXCR, storing one row per CDR3 protein. The sample records over 700,000 distinct CDR3 sequences, less than 35% being singletons. CDR1 and CDR2 (germline): DFQATT, SNEGSKA (reference sequence). V dropped 1 base and J dropped 3 bases, with 13 bases sitting between them. The CDR3 runs 14 residues. Sequencing was performed on blood. This rearrangement joins TRBV20-1 to TRBJ2-7; D is possibly TRBD2 (6 bases). The TCR comes from a girl aged 10-17 years with multiple sclerosis. CDR3 loop: CSARGREDLYEQYF. The CDR3 region has the DNA TGCAGTGCTAGAGGGCGGGAAGATCTCTACGAGCAGTACTTC.